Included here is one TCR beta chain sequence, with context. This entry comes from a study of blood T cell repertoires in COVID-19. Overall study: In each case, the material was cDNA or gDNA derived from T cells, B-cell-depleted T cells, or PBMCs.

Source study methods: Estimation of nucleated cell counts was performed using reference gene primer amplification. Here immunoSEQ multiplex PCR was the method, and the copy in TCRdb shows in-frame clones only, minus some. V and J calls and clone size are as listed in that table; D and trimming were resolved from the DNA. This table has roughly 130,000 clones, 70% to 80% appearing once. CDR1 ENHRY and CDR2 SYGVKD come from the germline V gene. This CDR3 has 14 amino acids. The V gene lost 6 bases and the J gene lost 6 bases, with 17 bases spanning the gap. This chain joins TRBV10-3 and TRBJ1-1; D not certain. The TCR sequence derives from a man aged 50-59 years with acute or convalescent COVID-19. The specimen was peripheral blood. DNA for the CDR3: TGTGCCATCAGCCGGGAGGGCTTTGGGGCTGAAGCTTTCTTT. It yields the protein CAISREGFGAEAFF.